The sequence of this TCR beta chain was determined in a study of T cells expressing NK-cell markers. Study information: The study sequenced eight donors, seven HCMV-seropositive and one seronegative. Findings and caveats of the study: In several donors, these clonotypes also led the CD3+CD56-NKG2C+ fraction. Each of a handful of donors carried dominant NKG2C+ clonotypes accounting for about 1.0-7.5% of CD8+ T cells.

CDR1 and CDR2 from the germline V gene are SGHAT and FQNNGV. The CDR3 has 14 amino acids. TCRdb re-called the 5' RACE reads and shows each CDR3 protein once, DNA omitted. The specimen's table records about 380,000 distinct CDR3 sequences. Concerning this clonotype: What it binds is unknown.

J is TRBJ2-7 and V is TRBV11-2; with no DNA, the TCRdb D assignment of TRBD1 cannot be verified. The receptor was isolated from a man aged 18-70 years in good health. Specimen: blood T cells: a sorted CD56 or NKG2C T cell subset, CD4+ or CD8+ T cells, or bulk PBMC T cells (not recorded which). CDR3 amino acids: CASSLWDGTYEQYF.